The entry below gives a single T cell receptor beta chain sequence along with its context. Other DNA variants within this sample encode the same CDR3. The data originate from a study of blood T cell repertoires in COVID-19. Overall study: COVID-19 samples collected from the United States, Italy and Spain covered acute and convalescent phases.

Between the trimmed V and J ends, which lost 3 bases and 5 bases, there was a span of 7 bases. The CDR3 spans 13 residues. CDR1 is LGHDT and CDR2 is YNNKEL in the germline V gene (reference sequence). Per the authors' pipeline: Reference gene primer amplification in the assay estimated nucleated cell counts. The method was immunoSEQ multiplex PCR; TCRdb's version includes in-frame clones alone and lacks a portion of them. V, J and clone size were drawn from that table, and D and trimming were deduced from the DNA. The sample lists about 240,000 clones, 88% seen once, with around 0.91% in the top ten.

V gene TRBV3-1 (or the pseudogene TRBV3-2) combines with J gene TRBJ2-2; possible D gene TRBD1, 5 bases. The sequencing input was peripheral blood. The origin of this receptor is a woman aged 40 to 50 who had recovered from COVID-19. CDR3 sequence (DNA): TGTGCCAGCAGCCAGGGGCGAACCGGGGAGCTGTTTTTT. Amino acid sequence: CASSQGRTGELFF.